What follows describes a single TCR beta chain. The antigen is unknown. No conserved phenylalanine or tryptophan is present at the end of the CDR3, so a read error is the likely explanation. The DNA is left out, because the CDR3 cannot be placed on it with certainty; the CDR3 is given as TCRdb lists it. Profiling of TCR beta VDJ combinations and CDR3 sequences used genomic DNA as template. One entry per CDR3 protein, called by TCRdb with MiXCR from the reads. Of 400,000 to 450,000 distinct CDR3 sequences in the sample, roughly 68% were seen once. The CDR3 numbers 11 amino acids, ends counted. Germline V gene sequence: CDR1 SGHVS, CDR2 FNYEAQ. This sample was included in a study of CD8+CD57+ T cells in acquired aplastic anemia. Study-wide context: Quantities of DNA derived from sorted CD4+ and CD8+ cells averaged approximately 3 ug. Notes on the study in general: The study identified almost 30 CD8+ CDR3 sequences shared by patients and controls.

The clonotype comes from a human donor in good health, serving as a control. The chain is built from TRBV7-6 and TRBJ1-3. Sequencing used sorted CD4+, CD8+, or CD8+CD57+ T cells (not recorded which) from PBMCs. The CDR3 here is CASSLGLVMLA.